This TCR beta chain originates from a study of spatial heterogeneity in lung cancer. The wider study: Raw sequencing reads included, on average, more than eight appearances of each unique TCR and UMI combination.

The CDR3 loop spans 13 amino acids. V dropped 3 bases and J dropped 7 bases, with 12 bases sitting between them. Germline CDR1 reads SGHAT; CDR2 reads FQNNGV. Sample time point: sample taken at primary tumor resection. Sequencing was performed on whole RNA extracted from tumor and nontumor lung tissue, or from frozen PBMC, and the material was left unsorted. On each TCR cDNA molecule, a unique molecular identifier was present. TCRdb reanalysed the 5' RACE reads using MiXCR and keeps one entry per CDR3 protein. This table holds fewer than 20,000 distinct CDR3 sequences, about a fifth found once. Specimen: PBMCs, collected at surgery. This sequence originates from a male donor with early-stage non-small cell lung cancer. This sequence joins TRBV11-2 and TRBJ1-1; possibly TRBD1 for D (5 bases). CDR3 nucleotides: TGTGCCAGCAGCTTTAGGGGTCACGGTGAAGCTTTCTTT. It yields the protein CASSFRGHGEAFF.